This T cell receptor beta chain was sequenced during a study of blood T cells in healthy people across ages. Regarding the study as a whole: Long-lived donors carried more naive CD4+ cells and greater diversity than aged donors. It was found that TCR beta diversity correlated strongly with the percentage of naive T cells. Reliance upon unsorted PBMCs precluded definitive naive versus antigen-experienced comparison.

Comments on this clonotype: Its antigen is unidentified. Germline is not matched at one junction end, which may reflect a read error.

With a J-beta primer mix and a sample-barcoded 5' primer, a second PCR ran about 7 to 12 cycles. MiXCR was run by TCRdb on the 5' RACE reads, yielding one entry per CDR3 protein. The sample shows hundreds of thousands of distinct CDR3 sequences, approximately 21% of them seen only once. This receptor was identified in a man between 65 and 85 years old in good health. Material: blood.

The CDR3 coding sequence is TGCGCCATCAGAGAGACAGGAGGCTCCTACGAGCAGTACTTC. This translates into CAIRETGGSYEQYF. This chain links TRBV10-3 with TRBJ2-7; possibly TRBD1 for D (6 bases). The CDR3 totals 14 residues. Germline V lookup: CDR1 ENHRY, CDR2 SYGVKD.